This record covers a single T cell receptor beta chain. The antigen remains unidentified. PCR was performed a second time for about 7 to 12 cycles using a sample-barcoded 5' primer and a J-beta primer mix. Researchers report that a template-switch adaptor with 12 random nucleotides tagged each cDNA molecule. From the 5' RACE reads, TCRdb called clonotypes with MiXCR, one entry per CDR3 protein. This sample has about 800,000 distinct CDR3 sequences, with 35% to 60% found just once. This specimen comes from a study of blood T cells in healthy people across ages. For the study at large: T cells yielded about one barcoded beta molecule per two cells through template switching.

CDR3 length equals 15 residues. Deletions cut 3 bases from V and 5 bases from J, with 16 bases between. The study, taken as a whole, reports: Bulk PBMC profiling left naive and antigen-experienced comparisons inconclusive.

The individuals who served as donors were healthy Caucasians living in Russia, aged roughly 6 to 90. This clonotype was obtained from a man aged 80 or over in good health. The chain links TRBV12-3 or TRBV12-4 to TRBJ1-1, with D maybe TRBD1 (5 bases). The sample consisted of blood. For the CDR3, the DNA is TGTGCCAGCAGTTTTGCTGTGGGGGGTGGGACTGAAGCTTTCTTT. Protein sequence: CASSFAVGGGTEAFF.